Given below is one TCR beta chain in context. The antigen is not known. Germline CDR1 SGHVS, CDR2 FQNEAQ. This CDR3 comprises 15 residues. The ends were cut back, 3 bases at V and 2 bases at J, with 10 bases in the middle. The study profiled TCR beta VDJ and CDR3 using genomic DNA as template. TCRdb called the reads again in MiXCR, with one record for every CDR3 protein. This sample has about 210,000 distinct CDR3 sequences, with around 60% found just once. This entry is derived from a study of CD8+CD57+ T cells in acquired aplastic anemia. Study-wide background: Sorting CD4+ and CD8+ cells gave DNA averaging roughly 3.5 ug. Average CD4+ read depth in healthy donors was about 10.8 million reads.

Study-level results: Patients versus controls showed no significant CD8+ Simpson's diversity difference. It was found that almost 30 CD8+ CDR3 sequences were shared between patients and controls.

The V and J genes are TRBV7-8 and TRBJ2-2; either TRBD1 or TRBD2 may supply D (5 bases each). The origin of this receptor is a human donor in good health. The sample was sorted CD4+, CD8+, or CD8+CD57+ T cells (not recorded which) from PBMCs. The CDR3 protein is CASSFVGDNTGELFF. The CDR3 DNA follows: TGTGCCAGCAGCTTTGTGGGGGACAACACCGGGGAGCTGTTTTTT.